These T cell receptor beta chains were read from a single sample in a study of blood T cell repertoires in COVID-19. Clones were sequenced by immunoSEQ multiplex PCR, and TCRdb holds only the in-frame ones, with some missing. The sample contains roughly 290,000 clones, 89% of which appear only once. Material: PBMCs or T cells enriched from blood (not recorded which). Every receptor here comes from a woman in her 40s who had recovered from COVID-19. Both conserved end residues are part of each CDR3. D genes are given only for firm matches. Size is stated for part of the rows, as once, few or many counts, or as a class when the clone is expanded.

j_call	d_call	v_call	clone_size	cdr3_aa	cdr3_nt
TRBJ1-2	.	TRBV3-1/TRBV3-2	.	CASSPITELYGYTF	TGTGCCAGCAGCCCCATAACAGAGCTCTATGGCTACACCTTC
TRBJ2-5	TRBD2	TRBV25-1	.	CASSEGAGGRETQYF	TGTGCCAGCAGTGAGGGAGCGGGAGGCCGGGAGACCCAGTACTTC
TRBJ2-6	.	TRBV5-1	.	CASSPPSGAGANVLTF	TGCGCCAGCAGCCCACCATCAGGGGCTGGGGCCAACGTCCTGACTTTC
TRBJ1-5	.	TRBV18	.	CASSTGGQVGNQPQHF	TGTGCCAGCTCGACCGGGGGGCAGGTTGGCAATCAGCCCCAGCATTTT
TRBJ2-2	TRBD1	TRBV7-9	.	CASSYGQVNTGELFF	TGTGCCAGCAGCTACGGACAGGTGAACACCGGGGAGCTGTTTTTT
TRBJ1-1	.	TRBV6-6	.	CASIAGGTEAFF	TGTGCCAGCATTGCGGGGGGCACTGAAGCTTTCTTT
TRBJ1-2	TRBD1	TRBV5-1	.	CASRTGLQPYGYTF	TGCGCCAGCCGGACAGGACTGCAGCCCTATGGCTACACCTTC
TRBJ1-2	.	TRBV5-4	.	CASSSAAIRGGYTF	TGTGCCAGCAGCTCGGCCGCTATTCGGGGTGGCTACACCTTC
TRBJ1-2	TRBD1	TRBV9	.	CASSVQWDRSNYGYTF	TGTGCCAGCAGCGTCCAATGGGACAGAAGTAACTATGGCTACACCTTC
TRBJ1-1	.	TRBV9	.	CASSVGTASAADTEAFF	TGTGCCAGCAGCGTAGGTACGGCCTCAGCGGCGGACACTGAAGCTTTCTTT
TRBJ1-1	.	TRBV30	many	CAWSVSRRDTEAFF	TGTGCCTGGAGTGTATCCAGGCGGGACACTGAAGCTTTCTTT
TRBJ2-7	TRBD1	TRBV2	.	CASNDREPYEQYF	TGTGCCAGCAATGACAGGGAACCCTACGAGCAGTACTTC
TRBJ2-1	.	TRBV9	.	CASGDYNEQFF	TGCGCGTCGGGTGACTACAATGAGCAGTTCTTC
TRBJ2-5	.	TRBV3-1/TRBV3-2	.	CASSQGLAGIQETQYF	TGTGCCAGCAGCCAAGGCCTGGCGGGGATACAAGAGACCCAGTACTTC
TRBJ1-3	.	TRBV5-5	.	CASSSQPLDRSGNTIYF	TGTGCCAGCAGCTCCCAGCCTCTCGACAGGTCTGGAAACACCATATATTTT
TRBJ2-3	TRBD2	TRBV3-1/TRBV3-2	.	CASSREKRGLAVTDTQYF	TGTGCCAGCAGCCGAGAAAAGCGGGGACTAGCGGTCACAGATACGCAGTATTTT
TRBJ2-7	.	TRBV11-2	.	CASSAQQGYEQYF	TGTGCCAGCAGCGCTCAACAGGGCTACGAGCAGTACTTC
TRBJ2-1	TRBD2	TRBV18	.	CASSPPGLAGTYNEQFF	TGTGCCAGCTCACCCCCGGGACTAGCGGGGACCTACAATGAGCAGTTCTTC
TRBJ1-4	.	TRBV11-2	.	CASSLSLNEKLFF	TGTGCCAGCAGTTTGTCCCTAAATGAAAAACTGTTTTTT
TRBJ2-1	TRBD2	TRBV11-3	.	CASGGLAGGKYEQFF	TGTGCCAGCGGGGGACTAGCGGGAGGGAAGTATGAGCAGTTCTTC
TRBJ1-1	TRBD1	TRBV3-1/TRBV3-2	few	CASTPTGTGRTEAFF	TGTGCCAGCACCCCGACCGGGACAGGGCGAACTGAAGCTTTCTTT
TRBJ2-1	TRBD2	TRBV2	.	CASKRTSGTYNEQFF	TGTGCCAGCAAGCGAACTAGCGGAACCTACAATGAGCAGTTCTTC
TRBJ1-2	.	TRBV2	.	CASSVEVINYGYTF	TGTGCCAGCAGTGTTGAGGTTATAAACTATGGCTACACCTTC
TRBJ1-1	.	TRBV5-1	.	CASSRTGTEAFF	TGCGCCAGCTCCCGGACGGGGACAGAAGCTTTCTTT
TRBJ1-2	.	TRBV5-5	.	CASSSRQGWGYTF	TGTGCCAGCAGCTCCCGGCAGGGTTGGGGCTACACCTTC
TRBJ1-1	.	TRBV10-3	.	CAIRETGAATEAFF	TGTGCCATCAGAGAGACAGGAGCTGCCACTGAAGCTTTCTTT
TRBJ1-6	.	TRBV13	.	CASSIRGGHDSPLHF	TGTGCCAGCAGCATTCGGGGAGGTCACGATTCACCCCTCCACTTT
TRBJ2-5	.	TRBV12-3/TRBV12-4	.	CASSFGEETQYF	TGTGCCAGCAGTTTCGGGGAAGAGACCCAGTACTTC
TRBJ1-2	.	TRBV14	.	CASSQQGIGILSYGYTF	TGTGCCAGCAGCCAACAGGGGATCGGGATTCTCAGCTATGGCTACACCTTC
TRBJ2-1	.	TRBV30	.	CAWSVTAPSWVGHEQFF	TGTGCCTGGAGTGTGACCGCCCCTAGCTGGGTGGGTCATGAGCAGTTCTTC
TRBJ1-2	TRBD1	TRBV9	.	CASSVRQGSGYGYTF	TGTGCCAGCAGCGTACGACAGGGTTCTGGCTATGGCTACACCTTC
TRBJ2-7	TRBD2	TRBV18	.	CASSPLGLAPKNEQYF	TGTGCCAGCTCACCACTGGGACTAGCGCCGAAAAACGAGCAGTACTTC
TRBJ1-1	.	TRBV5-1	once	CASSLLGGLGTEAFF	TGCGCCAGCAGCTTGTTGGGGGGATTGGGCACTGAAGCTTTCTTT
TRBJ2-3	TRBD2	TRBV5-8	many	CASSLWTSGTSTDTQYF	TGTGCCAGCAGCTTATGGACTAGCGGCACTAGCACAGATACGCAGTATTTT
TRBJ1-1	.	TRBV7-9	.	CASSLGLGDTEAFF	TGTGCCAGCAGCTTAGGTCTCGGTGACACTGAAGCTTTCTTT
TRBJ2-3	.	TRBV6-4	.	CASSFSPTTDTQYF	TGTGCCAGCAGTTTTAGCCCTACGACAGATACGCAGTATTTT